This T cell receptor (beta chain) comes out of a study of T cell responses to AZD1222 COVID-19 vaccine. Points from the study as a whole: Regions left unmutated in variants are reportedly the target of nearly half of spike-specific TCRs.

Assay used: immunoSEQ multiplex PCR; TCRdb lists only in-frame clones, some missing. The table shows 40,000 to 50,000 clones, with more than 70% occurring only once. Points on this clone: Its antigen is not identified.

This clonotype originated in an adult who received the AZD1222 COVID-19 vaccine. This material consisted of peripheral blood, taken 28 days after the second AZD1222 dose.

The CDR3 region has the DNA TGTGCCAGCAGCCCCCGTGGCCGGGACGACTCTGAAGCTTTCTTT. It encodes CASSPRGRDDSEAFF. The chain carries TRBV7-8 and TRBJ1-1, with D perhaps TRBD1 (5 bases). The V and J ends lost 5 bases and 6 bases respectively, with 19 bases between them. The germline gives CDR1 SGHVS, CDR2 FQNEAQ. The CDR3 is 15 residues long.